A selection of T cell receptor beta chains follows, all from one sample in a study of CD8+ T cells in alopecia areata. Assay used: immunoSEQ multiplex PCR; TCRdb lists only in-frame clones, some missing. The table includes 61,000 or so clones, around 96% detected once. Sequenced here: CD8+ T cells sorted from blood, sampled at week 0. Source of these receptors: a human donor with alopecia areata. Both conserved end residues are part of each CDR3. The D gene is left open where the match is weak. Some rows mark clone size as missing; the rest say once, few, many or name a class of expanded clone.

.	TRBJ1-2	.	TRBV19	TGTGCCAGTAGTATAGGATCACTGTCCTATGGCTACACCTTC	CASSIGSLSYGYTF
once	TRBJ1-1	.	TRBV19	TGTGCCAGTAGTATAAACGTCGGAGTGAACACTGAAGCTTTCTTT	CASSINVGVNTEAFF
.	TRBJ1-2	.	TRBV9	TGTGCCAGCAGCGTTGGATGGGACCGCAATAACTATGGCTACACCTTC	CASSVGWDRNNYGYTF
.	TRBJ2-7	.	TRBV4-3	TGCGCCAGCAGCCAAGATCGAGGGAGCTCCTACGAGCAGTACTTC	CASSQDRGSSYEQYF
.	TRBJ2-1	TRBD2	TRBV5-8	TGTGCCAGCAGCTTGATGGCTAGCGGTTACAATGAGCAGTTCTTC	CASSLMASGYNEQFF
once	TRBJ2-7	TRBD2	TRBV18	TGTGCCAGCTCACCACCATCTAGCGGGGGAGCTAGCTCCTACGAGCAGTACTTC	CASSPPSSGGASSYEQYF
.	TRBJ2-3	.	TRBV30	TGTGCCTGGAGTGTAAGGGCGATGGGTCTAAGCACAGATACGCAGTATTTT	CAWSVRAMGLSTDTQYF
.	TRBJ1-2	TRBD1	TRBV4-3	TGCGCCAGCAGCCCTGGACAGGGATGGGGGATGGACTATGGCTACACCTTC	CASSPGQGWGMDYGYTF
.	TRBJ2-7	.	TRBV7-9	TGTGCCAGCAGCAGAGGACAGGGAGGGAGAGGCGAGCAGTACTTC	CASSRGQGGRGEQYF
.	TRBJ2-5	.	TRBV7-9	TGTGCCAGCAGTTCGACAGGATCGTACCAAGAGACCCAGTACTTC	CASSSTGSYQETQYF
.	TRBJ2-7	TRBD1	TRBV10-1	TGCGCCAGCAGTGACTGGACAGGGAGGACCTACGAGCAGTACTTC	CASSDWTGRTYEQYF
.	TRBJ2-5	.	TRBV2	TGTGCCAGCAGTGATAGTGGGGCGTCAGTACTAGCCGGTGAGACCCAGTACTTC	CASSDSGASVLAGETQYF
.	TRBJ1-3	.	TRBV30	TGTGCCTGGAGTGTAAGTGGCTCTGGAAACACCATATATTTT	CAWSVSGSGNTIYF
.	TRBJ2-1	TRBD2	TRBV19	TGTGCCAGTAGTCCCTGGACTAGCGGTCCCCTCAATGAGCAGTTCTTC	CASSPWTSGPLNEQFF
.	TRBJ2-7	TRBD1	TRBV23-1	TGCGCCAGCAGTCAATTGACAGGGAAGCCCTCCTACGAGCAGTACTTC	CASSQLTGKPSYEQYF
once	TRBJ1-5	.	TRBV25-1	TGTGCCAGCAGTGCGACAGATTACAATAGCAATCAGCCCCAGCATTTT	CASSATDYNSNQPQHF
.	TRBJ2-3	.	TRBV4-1	TGCGCCAGCAGCCAAAGACTCCTAGGAGGCACAGATACGCAGTATTTT	CASSQRLLGGTDTQYF
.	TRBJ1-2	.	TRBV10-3	TGTGCCATCAGTGAGCGGGACGGAGAACAACCACTAAACTATGGCTACACCTTC	CAISERDGEQPLNYGYTF
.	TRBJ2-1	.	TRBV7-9	TGTGCCAGCAGCTCGGACAAGGACAATGAGCAGTTCTTC	CASSSDKDNEQFF
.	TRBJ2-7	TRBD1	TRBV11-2	TGTGCCAGCAGCTGGGGACAGGGGGCGTACGAGCAGTACTTC	CASSWGQGAYEQYF
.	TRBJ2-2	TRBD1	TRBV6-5	TGTGCCAGCAGTTACGGACAGGGGGCCGGGGAGCTGTTTTTT	CASSYGQGAGELFF
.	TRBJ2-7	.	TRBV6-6	TGTGCCAGCAGCCCCAATCGGGAGTCGTACGAGCAGTACTTC	CASSPNRESYEQYF
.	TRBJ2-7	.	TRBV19	TGTGCCAGTAGTATAGAGGTTAACGGGGAGCAGTACTTC	CASSIEVNGEQYF
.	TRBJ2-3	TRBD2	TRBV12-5	TGTGCTAGTGGCCCCCCTAGCGGGGCAGCGCCAGATACGCAGTATTTT	CASGPPSGAAPDTQYF
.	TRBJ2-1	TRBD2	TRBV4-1	TGCGCCAGCAGCCCTTCGGGGGGTAAGGGCAATGAGCAGTTCTTC	CASSPSGGKGNEQFF
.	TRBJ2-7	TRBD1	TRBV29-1	TGCAGCGCCCTGGGACAGTCCTACGAGCAGTACTTC	CSALGQSYEQYF
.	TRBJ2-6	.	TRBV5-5	TGTGCCAGCAGCTCGAGGTTGGGTTCTGGGGCCAACGTCCTGACTTTC	CASSSRLGSGANVLTF
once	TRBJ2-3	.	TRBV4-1	TGCGCCAGCAGCCAAGGAGGGGGGGCCGCAGATACGCAGTATTTT	CASSQGGGAADTQYF
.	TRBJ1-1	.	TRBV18	TGTGCCAGCTCACCCAACTCGGGAGGCACTGAAGCTTTCTTT	CASSPNSGGTEAFF
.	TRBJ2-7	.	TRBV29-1	TGCAGCGTTGAAAAGGATTACGAGCAGTACTTC	CSVEKDYEQYF
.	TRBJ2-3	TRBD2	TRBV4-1	TGCGCCAGCGCGGGACTAGCGGGGGGTATCTCGACAGATACGCAGTATTTT	CASAGLAGGISTDTQYF
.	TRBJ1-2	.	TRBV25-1	TGTGCCAGCAGTGAGCACGGACTCCTGTATGGCTACACCTTC	CASSEHGLLYGYTF
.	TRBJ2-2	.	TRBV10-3	TGTGCCATCAGTGAGGAGGCCACCGGGGAGCTGTTTTTT	CAISEEATGELFF
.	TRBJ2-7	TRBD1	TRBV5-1	TGCGCCAGCAGCTTATCGGGACAGCAACCTCCCTACGAGCAGTACTTC	CASSLSGQQPPYEQYF
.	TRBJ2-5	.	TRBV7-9	TGTGCCAGCAGCCCCATTACCCAAGAGACCCAGTACTTC	CASSPITQETQYF
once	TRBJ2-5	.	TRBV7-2	TGTGCCAGCAGCTTAGGACCGATGGGGGAGACCCAGTACTTC	CASSLGPMGETQYF
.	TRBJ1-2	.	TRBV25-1	TGTGCCAGCAGTGAAATCCGGCAGAACTATGGCTACACCTTC	CASSEIRQNYGYTF
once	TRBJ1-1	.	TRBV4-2	TGTGCCAGCAGCCACTTGGACAGAGAGAACACTGAAGCTTTCTTT	CASSHLDRENTEAFF
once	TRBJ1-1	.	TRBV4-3	TGCGCCAGCAGCCAAGAGTGGGGGCTCGACACTGAAGCTTTCTTT	CASSQEWGLDTEAFF
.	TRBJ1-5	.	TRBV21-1	TGTGCCATCGACAGGGGGCACCCCCATAGCAATCAGCCCCAGCATTTT	CAIDRGHPHSNQPQHF
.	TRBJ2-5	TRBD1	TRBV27	TGTGCCAGCAGGACCAGGGGGCTGGAGTCAGGTGTGGAGACCCAGTACTTC	CASRTRGLESGVETQYF
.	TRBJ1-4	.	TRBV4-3	TGCGCCAGCAGCCAAGAGCAGCGGGCGGCAGAACTTGAAAAACTGTTTTTT	CASSQEQRAAELEKLFF
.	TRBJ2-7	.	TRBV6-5	TGTGCCAGCAGTTACGCCTACGAGCAGTACTTC	CASSYAYEQYF
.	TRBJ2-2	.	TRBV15	TGTGCCACCAGCATTCGAATTGGCCGCTTTTTGAGCGCCGGGGAGCTGTTTTTT	CATSIRIGRFLSAGELFF
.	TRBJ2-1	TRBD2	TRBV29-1	TGCAGCGTTGGCGGGGGGGCACACAATGAGCAGTTCTTC	CSVGGGAHNEQFF
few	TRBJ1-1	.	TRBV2	TGTGCCAGCAGTGAAAGGAAACACACTGAAGCTTTCTTT	CASSERKHTEAFF
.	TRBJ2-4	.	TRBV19	TGTGCCAGTAGTATAGATCAGGGAAGGACCGGACCCAAAAACATTCAGTACTTC	CASSIDQGRTGPKNIQYF
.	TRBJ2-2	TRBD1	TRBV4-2	TGTGCCAGCAGCCAGGGGACAGGGGGCACCGGGGAGCTGTTTTTT	CASSQGTGGTGELFF
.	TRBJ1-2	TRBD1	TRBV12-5	TGTGCTAGTGTCCTTTGGGGGACAGGGGGATCCTATGGCTACACCTTC	CASVLWGTGGSYGYTF
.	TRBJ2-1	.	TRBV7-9	TGTGCCAGCAGCTTTACGGACAATGAGCAGTTCTTC	CASSFTDNEQFF